These 31 T cell receptor beta chains came from one sample sequenced in a study of T cells of healthy individuals. One entry per CDR3 protein results from TCRdb running MiXCR on the 5' RACE reads. The sample holds 55,000 to 65,000 distinct CDR3 sequences; about a sixth are singletons and the top ten take around 5%. Every receptor here comes from a human donor in good health.

J is TRBJ1-1 and V is TRBV7-9; D remains unclear. There are 14 residues in the CDR3. From germline, CDR1 is SEHNR and CDR2 FQNEAQ (reference sequence). Trimming removed 1 base from V and 1 base from J, with 7 bases in between. CDR3 loop: CASSLGQTNTEAFF. The CDR3 coding sequence is TGTGCCAGCAGCTTAGGGCAGACGAACACTGAAGCTTTCTTT.

There are many counts of this clonotype. One end of the junction is discordant with germline, which a read error may explain. The V and J genes are TRBV7-7 and TRBJ2-2, with D possibly matching TRBD1 (6 bases). Germline-derived CDR1 and CDR2 are SSHAT and FNYEAQ (reference sequence). The CDR3 is made up of 15 amino acids. In DNA, the CDR3 is TGTGCTAGCAGCTTAGCGCCGGACAGCACCGGGGAGCTGTTTTTT. This translates into CASSLAPDSTGELFF.

This clonotype was picked up a small number of times. This rearrangement joins TRBV9 to TRBJ1-2, with unresolved D. This CDR3 spans 15 amino acids. Germline V lookup: CDR1 SGDLS, CDR2 YYNGEE. Trimming cost V 4 bases and J 4 bases, with 17 bases left between them. The CDR3 sequence is CASSLEMTGPYGYTF. The CDR3 nucleotides read TGTGCCAGCAGCCTCGAGATGACCGGCCCCTATGGCTACACCTTC.

There are a few counts of this clonotype. The genes are TRBV28 and TRBJ1-5, with D unclear. CDR1 is MDHEN and CDR2 is SYDVKM in the germline V gene. V gave up 7 bases and J gave up 10 bases, with 17 bases separating them. This CDR3 spans 13 amino acids. The CDR3 sequence: CASIYKGAGPQHF. The CDR3 DNA reads as TGTGCCAGCATATATAAGGGAGCGGGACCCCAGCATTTT.

Comment on this clonotype: Possible read error: a much larger clone is one base away. The chain links TRBV9 to TRBJ1-1; D perhaps matches TRBD1 (6 bases). Looked up from germline, CDR1 is SGDLS and CDR2 is YYNGEE. The germline V and J ends were trimmed by 4 bases and 4 bases, with 14 bases remaining between them. This CDR3 has 14 amino acids. In DNA, the CDR3 is TGTGCCAGCAGCCCACTGGACAGAAGCACTGAAGCTTTCTTT. It codes for CASSPLDRSTEAFF.

Of note for this clonotype: The junction and the germline gene differ at one end; a read error may be behind it. This sequence joins TRBV6-2 or TRBV6-3 and TRBJ2-1; D uncertain. The CDR3 sequence is 12 residues long. Germline V CDR1 and CDR2: MNHEY, SVGEGT. The CDR3 bases are TGTGCCAGCAGTTTCGGCCACAATGGGCAGTTCTTC. It encodes CASSFGHNGQFF.

V gene TRBV7-2 combines with J gene TRBJ1-3, with TRBD1 as a possible D gene (5 bases). V dropped 3 bases and J dropped 4 bases, with 10 bases sitting between them. Germline-derived CDR1 and CDR2 are SGHTA and FQGNSA. The CDR3 has 14 residues. CDR3 in DNA: TGTGCCAGCAGCTTTCAGGGATTCGGAAACACCATATATTTT. This sequence encodes CASSFQGFGNTIYF.

This clonotype was detected only a few times. This rearrangement joins TRBV6-5 to TRBJ1-3; TRBD1 matches 7 bases. Germline CDR1 reads MNHEY; CDR2 reads SVGAGI. J was trimmed by 4 bases and V by 4 bases; bases with no gene match: 4. There are 14 residues in the CDR3. The CDR3 nucleotides read TGTGCCAGCAGTTCCTTGGACAGGGGAAACACCATATATTTT. Translation: CASSSLDRGNTIYF.

This clonotype was observed a few times. This chain links TRBV7-2 with TRBJ2-4, with TRBD1 identical over 10 bases. The CDR3 extends over 14 amino acids. CDR1 is SGHTA and CDR2 is FQGNSA in the germline V gene. Trimming cost V 5 bases and J 4 bases; bases outside gene matches: 2. The CDR3 reads CASSGDRGKNIQYF. The CDR3 region has the DNA TGTGCCAGCAGCGGGGACAGGGGAAAAAACATTCAGTACTTC. The full variable domain, with the rest looked up from reference TRBV7-2 and TRBJ2-4, is GAGVSQSPSNKVTEKGKDVELRCDPISGHTALYWYRQSLGQGLEFLIYFQGNSAPDKSGLPSDRFSAERTGGSVSTLTIQRTQQEDSAVYLCASSGDRGKNIQYFGAGTRLSVL.

Worth noting for this clonotype: A much more abundant neighbour one base away suggests this may be a read error. The CDR3 ends on some other residue instead of the conserved phenylalanine or tryptophan, so this is likely a read error. The chain joins TRBV30 to TRBJ2-1; D is perhaps TRBD1 (6 bases). V gave up 3 bases and J gave up 6 bases, with 18 bases separating them. This CDR3 region has 15 residues. Germline V gives CDR1 GTSNPN, CDR2 SVGIG (reference sequence). The CDR3 is CAWRARDIGINEQFS. Here the CDR3 DNA reads TGTGCCTGGAGGGCTCGGGACATTGGAATCAATGAGCAGTTCTCC.

The V and J genes are TRBV4-3 and TRBJ2-3; D not certain. CDR1 and CDR2 (germline): LGHNA, YSLEER. V lost 0 bases to trimming and J lost 6 bases, with 7 bases between them. The CDR3 has 13 amino acids. CDR3 nucleotides: TGCGCCAGCAGCCAAGATCATGGGGATACGCAGTATTTT. Translating it yields CASSQDHGDTQYF.

The chain joins TRBV27 to TRBJ2-5; the match to TRBD2 covers 9 bases. Germline trimming cut 6 bases from V and 5 bases from J; bases unmatched to any gene: 16. This CDR3 has 17 residues. Germline V gene data show CDR1 as MNHEY and CDR2 as SMNVEV (reference sequence). The CDR3 DNA follows: TGTGCCAGCAGCCTCAAGTGGGCGGGAGGGCCTACGGAGACCCAGTACTTC. Protein: CASSLKWAGGPTETQYF.

The table lists this clonotype with a few counts. The chain carries TRBV20-1 and TRBJ2-7; D may be TRBD1 (5 bases). V gave up 0 bases and J gave up 1 base, with 10 bases separating them. CDR3 size: 14 residues. Germline loops: CDR1 DFQATT, CDR2 SNEGSKA (reference sequence). The chain's CDR3 is CSAREQASSYEQYF. The CDR3 DNA reads as TGCAGTGCTAGAGAACAGGCCTCTTCCTACGAGCAGTACTTC.

This clonotype came up a few times. The chain joins TRBV19 to TRBJ1-5, with 7 bases aligning to TRBD1. CDR1 and CDR2 (germline): LNHDA, SQIVND (reference sequence). The V and J ends lost 2 bases and 5 bases, in that order; junction bases with no gene match: 3. This CDR3 has 14 residues. CDR3 DNA sequence: TGTGCCAGTAGTATATTGAGGGGGCATCAGCCCCAGCATTTT. Amino acid sequence: CASSILRGHQPQHF.

There are many counts of this clonotype. The chain links TRBV15 to TRBJ2-2, with a possible D match to TRBD2 (6 bases). CDR3 length: 16 residues. CDR1 is LNHNV and CDR2 is YYDKDF in the germline V gene (reference sequence). Trimming removed 0 bases at V and 3 bases at J, with 11 bases between. The CDR3 spells CATSRDRDSHTGELFF. DNA of the CDR3: TGTGCCACCAGCAGAGATCGGGACTCCCACACCGGGGAGCTGTTTTTT.

The table lists this clonotype with a few counts. This sequence joins TRBV30 and TRBJ2-5, with D perhaps TRBD1 (6 bases). The CDR3 consists of 13 residues. V was clipped by 4 bases and J by 5 bases, with 14 bases between them. Germline CDR1 and CDR2: GTSNPN and SVGIG (reference sequence). CDR3 protein: CAWTPGTSETQYF. The CDR3 DNA is TGTGCCTGGACGCCGGGGACATCGGAGACCCAGTACTTC.

This clonotype was detected ten times or more. The chain has TRBV6-6 and TRBJ2-5; D remains unclear. Germline V CDR1 and CDR2: MNHNY, SVGAGI (reference sequence). The CDR3 runs to 14 residues. V was clipped by 5 bases and J by 1 base, with 11 bases between them. CDR3 residues: CASSPSWGQETQYF. The CDR3 DNA sequence: TGTGCCAGCAGTCCCAGTTGGGGCCAAGAGACCCAGTACTTC.

The J gene is TRBJ1-4, the V gene TRBV15, with D hard to call. Trimming took off 0 bases at V and 10 bases at J, with 9 bases between the two ends. The CDR3 has 13 residues. Germline V gives CDR1 LNHNV, CDR2 YYDKDF (reference sequence). The CDR3 region has the DNA TGTGCCACCAGCAGAGATGGGTACGGAAAACTGTTTTTT. Translating it yields CATSRDGYGKLFF.

This sequence joins TRBV7-9 and TRBJ2-1; D possibly corresponds to TRBD2 (6 bases). CDR1 and CDR2 (germline): SEHNR, FQNEAQ (reference sequence). The CDR3 has 15 residues. The V end lost 2 bases, the J end lost 0 bases, and 8 bases lay between the germline ends. CDR3: CASSLFGSSYNEQFF. The CDR3, as DNA: TGTGCCAGCAGCTTATTCGGGAGCTCCTACAATGAGCAGTTCTTC.

This clonotype occurred many times. This chain's CDR3 is CSARDRSGAVTDTQYF. DNA for the CDR3: TGCAGTGCTAGAGATCGCAGCGGAGCTGTCACAGATACGCAGTATTTT. The genes are TRBV20-1 and TRBJ2-3; D might be TRBD2 (5 bases). Germline V gene sequence: CDR1 DFQATT, CDR2 SNEGSKA (reference sequence). Trimming took off 0 bases at V and 2 bases at J, with 15 bases between the two ends. The CDR3 length is 16 residues.

This clonotype was counted ten times or more. The rearrangement joins TRBV29-1 to TRBJ1-2; D gene unclear. The CDR3 extends over 13 amino acids. V lost 4 bases to trimming and J lost 0 bases, with 9 bases between them. The germline V gene has CDR1 SQVTM and CDR2 ANQGSEA. The CDR3 reads CSVGTGANYGYTF. CDR3 bases: TGCAGCGTTGGGACGGGAGCTAACTATGGCTACACCTTC.

This chain joins TRBV4-1 and TRBJ2-7; D tentatively fits TRBD1 or TRBD2 (5 bases each). Trimming stripped 0 bases from V and 4 bases from J, with 16 bases between. CDR1 and CDR2 (germline): MGHRA, YSYEKL. The CDR3 runs to 16 residues. CDR3 in amino acids: CASSQERSLAGYEQYF. DNA for the CDR3: TGCGCCAGCAGCCAAGAAAGGTCGCTAGCAGGGTACGAGCAGTACTTC.

Ten or more counts support this clonotype. The chain uses TRBV29-1 and TRBJ1-2; D is possibly TRBD1 (5 bases). The CDR3 consists of 13 residues. V was trimmed by 6 bases and J by 2 bases, leaving 13 bases between them. Germline-derived CDR1 and CDR2 are SQVTM and ANQGSEA. The CDR3 reads CSVATGENYGYTF. In DNA form, the CDR3 reads TGCAGCGTCGCGACGGGGGAAAACTATGGCTACACCTTC.

The rearrangement links TRBV4-2 to TRBJ2-3; TRBD2 agrees at 10 bases. The germline V gene encodes CDR1 LGHNA and CDR2 YNFKEQ. The CDR3 consists of 15 residues. With 2 bases clipped from V and 3 bases from J, the junction kept 2 bases outside the gene matches. The CDR3 DNA follows: TGTGCCAGCAGCCAAAGTAGCGGGAGGACAGATACGCAGTATTTT. Translated, it gives CASSQSSGRTDTQYF.

This clonotype was counted many times. The CDR3 spells CASSPQKKRTDTQYF. In nucleotides, the CDR3 is TGTGCCAGCAGCCCACAGAAGAAGCGCACAGATACGCAGTATTTT. V gene TRBV12-3 or TRBV12-4 combines with J gene TRBJ2-3; D is unresolved. CDR3 length: 15 residues. V dropped 6 bases and J dropped 1 base, with 14 bases sitting between them.

This clonotype was observed at least ten times. The V gene is TRBV12-3 or TRBV12-4, the J gene TRBJ1-5; 7 bases align to TRBD1. V shed 5 bases, J shed 0 bases, and the junction held 7 bases outside the gene matches. This CDR3 spans 16 amino acids. The CDR3 protein is CASSLGTVYSNQPQHF. The CDR3 coding sequence is TGTGCCAGCAGTCTCGGGACAGTTTATAGCAATCAGCCCCAGCATTTT.

This clonotype has ten or more counts. This chain uses TRBV6-5 with TRBJ2-7, with 7 bases fitting TRBD1. This CDR3 is built from 14 residues. Germline CDR1 and CDR2: MNHEY and SVGAGI. J gave up 2 bases and V 2 bases, and 3 bases lay outside the gene matches. CDR3 DNA sequence: TGTGCCAGCAGTTACGGGCAGGGGGCCTACGAGCAGTACTTC. It translates to CASSYGQGAYEQYF.

This clonotype was seen a handful of times. The chain is built from TRBV20-1 and TRBJ2-7; perhaps TRBD2 as D (7 bases). This CDR3 is 14 amino acids long. The ends were cut back, 0 bases at V and 2 bases at J, with 11 bases in the middle. The germline CDR1 and CDR2 sequences are DFQATT and SNEGSKA (reference sequence). The CDR3 DNA reads TGCAGTGCTAGAGAGGGAGGGGGGACCTACGAGCAGTACTTC. Residues: CSAREGGGTYEQYF.

This clonotype turned up a few times. V and J are TRBV2 and TRBJ1-1; 12 nucleotides align to TRBD1. Trimming cost V 10 bases and J 4 bases; bases outside gene matches: 1. Germline CDR1 SNHLY, CDR2 FYNNEI. This CDR3 spans 12 amino acids. CDR3 nucleotides: TGTGCCACGGGACAGGGGGCCACTGAAGCTTTCTTT. It specifies CATGQGATEAFF.

This clonotype was seen just once. The V and J genes are TRBV6-5 and TRBJ2-7; D not certain. This CDR3 contains 14 residues. Germline values: CDR1 MNHEY, CDR2 SVGAGI. V lost 0 bases and J 6 bases, leaving 12 bases between the germline ends. The CDR3 nucleotides read TGTGCCAGCAGTTACTCCCAAACAAACCGCGAGCAGTACTTC. It translates to CASSYSQTNREQYF.

This clonotype was seen ten or more times. The V gene is TRBV7-9, the J gene TRBJ2-1; D may be TRBD1 (5 bases). The ends were cut back, 4 bases at V and 0 bases at J, with 19 bases in the middle. The CDR3 length is 18 residues. Germline V gene lookup returns CDR1 SEHNR and CDR2 FQNEAQ (reference sequence). CDR3 amino acids: CASSSPPQTASSYNEQFF. The CDR3 coding sequence is TGTGCCAGCAGCTCCCCACCCCAGACAGCGAGCTCCTACAATGAGCAGTTCTTC.